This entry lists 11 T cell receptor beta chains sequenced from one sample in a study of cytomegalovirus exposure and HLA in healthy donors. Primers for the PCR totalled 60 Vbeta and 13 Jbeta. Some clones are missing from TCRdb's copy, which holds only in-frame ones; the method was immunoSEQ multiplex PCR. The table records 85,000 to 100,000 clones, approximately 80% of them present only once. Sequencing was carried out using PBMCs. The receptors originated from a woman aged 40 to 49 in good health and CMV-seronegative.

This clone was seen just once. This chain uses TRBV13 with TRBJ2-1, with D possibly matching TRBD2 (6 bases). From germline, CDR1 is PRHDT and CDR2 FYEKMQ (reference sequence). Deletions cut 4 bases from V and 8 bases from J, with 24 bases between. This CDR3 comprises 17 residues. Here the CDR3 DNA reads TGTGCCAGCAGCTCAAACTACGACGGACTACCCTGGGATGAGCAGTTCTTC. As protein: CASSSNYDGLPWDEQFF. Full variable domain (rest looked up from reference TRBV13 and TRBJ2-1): AAGVIQSPRHLIKEKRETATLKCYPIPRHDTVYWYQQGPGQDPQFLISFYEKMQSDKGSIPDRFSAQQFSDYHSELNMSSLELGDSALYFCASSSNYDGLPWDEQFFGPGTRLTVL.

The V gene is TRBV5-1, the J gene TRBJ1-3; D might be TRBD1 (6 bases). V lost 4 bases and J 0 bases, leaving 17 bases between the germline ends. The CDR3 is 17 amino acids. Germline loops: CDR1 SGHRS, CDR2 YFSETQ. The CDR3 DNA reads TGCGCCAGCAGCCCCAGGGGCCCAACGACCTCTGGAAACACCATATATTTT. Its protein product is CASSPRGPTTSGNTIYF. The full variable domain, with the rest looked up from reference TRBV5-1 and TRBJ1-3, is KAGVTQTPRYLIKTRGQQVTLSCSPISGHRSVSWYQQTPGQGLQFLFEYFSETQRNKGNFPGRFSGRQFSNSRSEMNVSTLELGDSALYLCASSPRGPTTSGNTIYFGEGSWLTVV.

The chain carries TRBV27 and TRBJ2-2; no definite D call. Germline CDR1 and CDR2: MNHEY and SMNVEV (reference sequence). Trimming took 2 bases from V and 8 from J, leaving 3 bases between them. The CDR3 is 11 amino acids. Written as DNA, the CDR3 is TGTGCCAGCAGTTTAACAGGGGAGCTGTTTTTT. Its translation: CASSLTGELFF.

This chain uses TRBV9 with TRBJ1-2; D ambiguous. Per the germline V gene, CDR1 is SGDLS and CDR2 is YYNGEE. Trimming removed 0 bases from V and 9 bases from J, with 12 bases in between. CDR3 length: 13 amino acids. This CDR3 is CASSVGQEMSYTF. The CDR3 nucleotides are TGTGCCAGCAGCGTAGGGCAGGAAATGAGCTACACCTTC.

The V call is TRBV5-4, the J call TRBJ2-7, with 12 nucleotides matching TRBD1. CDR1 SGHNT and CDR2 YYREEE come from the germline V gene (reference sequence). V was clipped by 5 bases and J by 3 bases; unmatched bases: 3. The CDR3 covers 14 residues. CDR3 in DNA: TGTGCCAGCAGTCGGGACAGGGGGCTCTACGAGCAGTACTTC. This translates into CASSRDRGLYEQYF.

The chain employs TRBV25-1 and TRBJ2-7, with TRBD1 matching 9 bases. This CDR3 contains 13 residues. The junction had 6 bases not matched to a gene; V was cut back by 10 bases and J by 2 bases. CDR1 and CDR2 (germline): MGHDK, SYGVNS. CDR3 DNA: TGTGCCACCGAGGACAGGGGTACCTACGAGCAGTACGTC. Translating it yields CATEDRGTYEQYV.

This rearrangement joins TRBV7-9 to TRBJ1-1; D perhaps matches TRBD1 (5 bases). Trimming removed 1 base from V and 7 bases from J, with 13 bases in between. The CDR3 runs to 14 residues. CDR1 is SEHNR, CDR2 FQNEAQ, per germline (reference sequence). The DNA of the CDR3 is TGTGCCAGCAGCTTAGACGGGAGCGGGGGTGAAGCTTTCTTT. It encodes CASSLDGSGGEAFF.

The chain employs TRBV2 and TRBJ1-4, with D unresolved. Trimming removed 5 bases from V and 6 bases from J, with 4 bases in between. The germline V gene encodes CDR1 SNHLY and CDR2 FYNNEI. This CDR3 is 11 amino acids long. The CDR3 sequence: CASSSDEKLFF. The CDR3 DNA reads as TGTGCCAGCAGTTCTGATGAAAAACTGTTTTTT.

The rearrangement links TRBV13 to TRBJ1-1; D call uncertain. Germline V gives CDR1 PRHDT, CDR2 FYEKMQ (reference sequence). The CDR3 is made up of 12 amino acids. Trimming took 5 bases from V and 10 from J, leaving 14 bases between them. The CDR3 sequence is CASSRMGSAAFF. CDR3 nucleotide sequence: TGTGCCAGCAGCCGTATGGGGAGTGCAGCTTTCTTT. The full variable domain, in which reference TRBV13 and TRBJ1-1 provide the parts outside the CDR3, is AAGVIQSPRHLIKEKRETATLKCYPIPRHDTVYWYQQGPGQDPQFLISFYEKMQSDKGSIPDRFSAQQFSDYHSELNMSSLELGDSALYFCASSRMGSAAFFGQGTRLTVV.

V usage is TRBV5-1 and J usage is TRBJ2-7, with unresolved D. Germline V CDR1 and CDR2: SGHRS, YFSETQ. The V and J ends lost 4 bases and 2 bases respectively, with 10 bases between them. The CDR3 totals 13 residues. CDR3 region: CASSVPEPYEQYF. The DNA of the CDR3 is TGCGCCAGCAGCGTACCGGAGCCCTACGAGCAGTACTTC. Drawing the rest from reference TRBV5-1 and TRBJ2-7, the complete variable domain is KAGVTQTPRYLIKTRGQQVTLSCSPISGHRSVSWYQQTPGQGLQFLFEYFSETQRNKGNFPGRFSGRQFSNSRSEMNVSTLELGDSALYLCASSVPEPYEQYFGPGTRLTVT.

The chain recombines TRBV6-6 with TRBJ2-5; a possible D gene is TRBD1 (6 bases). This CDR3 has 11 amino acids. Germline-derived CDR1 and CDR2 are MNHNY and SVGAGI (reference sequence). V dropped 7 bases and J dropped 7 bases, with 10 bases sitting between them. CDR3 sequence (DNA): TGTGCCAGCACCATACAGGGGACCCAGTACTTC. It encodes CASTIQGTQYF.